This section outlines one TCR beta chain sequence together with its context. What it binds is not known. The authors reverse transcribed all of the isolated RNA, so sequencing captured expressed TCRB transcripts. Here immunoSEQ multiplex PCR was the method, and the copy in TCRdb shows in-frame clones only, minus some. The repertoire includes fewer than 250,000 clones, around 9.6% of them detected once, and about 0.037% sits in the top ten. Trimming at V came to 5 bases and at J to 9 bases, leaving 10 bases not matched to a gene. From germline, CDR1 is SGHVS and CDR2 FQNEAQ. The CDR3 loop spans 16 amino acids. The data derive from a study of beta chain features in type 1 diabetes. Study-level findings and limits: Sequencing the cDNA could make cells with high TCR expression show up more than they should.

The authors took one heparinised blood draw, averaging about 110 mL, from each donor. CD4+ naive, central memory, regulatory and stem cell-like memory cells were sorted via CD45RO/CCR7/CD25/CD127/CD95/CD27. The sequence derives from a woman between 18 and 29 years old in good health. The sample was naive CD4+ T cells from blood. J is TRBJ2-1 and V is TRBV7-8; 13 bases match TRBD2. The CDR3 sequence: CASSPQTSGRAIEQFF. The CDR3 DNA sequence: TGTGCCAGCAGCCCACAAACTAGCGGGAGGGCCATTGAGCAGTTCTTC.